The 2 T cell receptor beta chains reported below all come from one sample, sequenced in a study of blood T cell repertoires in COVID-19. The data were produced by immunoSEQ multiplex PCR, yet TCRdb's version contains in-frame clones alone and is incomplete. The data show hundreds of thousands of clones, 85% to 90% seen once. Sequencing was performed on peripheral blood. The receptors come from a woman in her 70s with COVID-19, enrolled during active disease.

The chain carries TRBV18 and TRBJ1-6; TRBD1 might be the D (6 bases). Deletions cut 0 bases from V and 7 bases from J, with 10 bases between. Germline values: CDR1 KGHSH, CDR2 LQKENI. The CDR3 has 15 residues. CDR3 sequence reads: CASSPPSQGNSPLHF. The CDR3 coding sequence is TGTGCCAGCTCACCACCGAGCCAGGGGAATTCACCCCTCCACTTT.

The chain is built from TRBV7-6 and TRBJ1-5; 8 bases are shared with TRBD1. J lost 5 bases, V lost 5 bases, and 8 bases had no gene match. Per germline, CDR1 SGHVS and CDR2 FNYEAQ. The CDR3 spans 15 residues. The CDR3, as DNA: TGTGCCAGCAGCACGGACAGGGAGAGGGATCAGCCCCAGCATTTT. It yields the protein CASSTDRERDQPQHF.